This entry lists 4 T cell receptor beta chains sequenced from one sample in a study of T cells in Graves' hyperthyroidism and ophthalmopathy. Regions amplified from RNA transcripts were the TCR beta CDR3 regions. HTBI primers were employed in a first-round RT-PCR of the TCR CDR3. TCRdb re-called the multiplex PCR reads with MiXCR, one entry per CDR3 protein. The profile shows approximately 620,000 distinct CDR3 sequences, more than 15% of them singletons. Sequenced input: blood. Receptors were obtained from a middle-aged woman with Graves' ophthalmopathy.

This clonotype came up many times. The chain couples TRBV29-1 to TRBJ2-3; no clear D gene. CDR1 is SQVTM, CDR2 ANQGSEA, per germline. There are 14 residues in the CDR3. The ends were cut back, 4 bases at V and 0 bases at J, with 11 bases in the middle. The CDR3 sequence is CSVVYFSSTDTQYF. CDR3 DNA sequence: TGCAGCGTTGTCTATTTCTCTAGCACAGATACGCAGTATTTT.

This chain uses TRBV20-1 with TRBJ1-5; TRBD1 might be the D (6 bases). V was cut by 3 bases and J by 11 bases, with 20 bases left in between. CDR1 and CDR2 from the germline V gene are DFQATT and SNEGSKA (reference sequence). The CDR3 is 14 amino acids. Here the CDR3 reads CSASATGPIRSQHF. CDR3 nucleotide sequence: TGCAGTGCTAGCGCAACAGGGCCCATACGGTCCCAGCATTTT.

In this sample, this clonotype turned up many times. This chain connects TRBV3-1 to TRBJ2-6, with TRBD1 matching over 9 bases. Germline assignment: CDR1 LGHDT and CDR2 YNNKEL (reference sequence). The V gene end was trimmed by 4 bases and the J gene end by 2 bases; junction bases not matched to a gene: 3. This CDR3 is built from 16 residues. The CDR3 DNA is TGTGCCAGCAGCCGACAGGGGGTCGCTGGGGCCAACGTCCTGACTTTC. Residues: CASSRQGVAGANVLTF.

V and J are TRBV28 and TRBJ1-5; maybe TRBD1 (6 bases). V shed 3 bases and J shed 0 bases, with 12 bases lying between them. The V gene's germline CDR1 is MDHEN and CDR2 SYDVKM. This CDR3 has 16 amino acids. The CDR3 sequence is CASSLGGLASNQPQHF. The CDR3 DNA follows: TGTGCCAGCAGTTTGGGGGGGCTGGCTAGCAATCAGCCCCAGCATTTT.